In its sample, the clone carrying this T cell receptor (beta chain) was seen a few times. Its antigen is unknown. The record originates from a study of T-cell memory formation after mild COVID-19. Whole-study findings and limits: The study detected some responding clones in pre-infection memory, suggesting cross-reactive memory joined. Contracting CD4+ clones were located mainly in CM and EM, and CD8+ clones in EMRA.

TCRalpha and TCRbeta libraries used 5'RACE with constant-segment primers and UMIs. Via MiXCR, TCRdb re-called the 5' RACE reads, giving one row per CDR3 protein. The repertoire holds about 470,000 distinct CDR3 sequences, with more than 20% as singletons. The CDR3 loop spans 16 amino acids. CDR1 SNHLY and CDR2 FYNNEI come from the germline V gene. Germline trimming cut 3 bases from V and 1 base from J; bases unmatched to any gene: 5. The clonotype originates from an adult woman who had mild COVID-19 (a few samples of this study predate the infection). Cell type and time point are not known. Sequenced input: PBMCs or a T cell subset sorted from them (not recorded which). The chain has TRBV2 and TRBJ2-2; 7 bases fit TRBD1. CDR3 region: CASSDPGQLNTGELFF. In DNA, the CDR3 is TGTGCCAGCAGTGACCCGGGACAGCTGAACACCGGGGAGCTGTTTTTT.